A selection of T cell receptor beta chains follows, all from one sample in a study of blood T cell repertoires in COVID-19. Sequenced by immunoSEQ multiplex PCR; TCRdb stores in-frame clones only, minus some. Here the sample spans 90,000 to 140,000 clones, 85% being singletons. The specimen sequenced was peripheral blood. These receptors were obtained from a man aged 50-59 years with acute or convalescent COVID-19. The CDR3 runs from the conserved cysteine through the conserved F or W. The D gene is left open where the match is weak. Where a row states a size, it is once, few, many or the class of an expanded clone; other rows omit it.

clone_size: .
j_call: TRBJ2-7
d_call: TRBD2
v_call: TRBV7-3
cdr3_aa: CASSSGTSGEQYF
cdr3_nt: TGTGCCAGCAGCTCTGGGACTAGCGGCGAGCAGTACTTC

clone_size: once
j_call: TRBJ1-5
d_call: TRBD1
v_call: TRBV13
cdr3_aa: CASSYRTGGNQPQHF
cdr3_nt: TGTGCCAGCAGTTATCGGACAGGGGGCAATCAGCCCCAGCATTTT

clone_size: .
j_call: TRBJ2-1
d_call: TRBD2
v_call: TRBV10-1
cdr3_aa: CASSDGTSEINEQFF
cdr3_nt: TGCGCCAGCAGTGACGGGACTAGCGAAATCAATGAGCAGTTCTTC

clone_size: .
j_call: TRBJ1-4
d_call: .
v_call: TRBV7-9
cdr3_aa: CASSMRDLNEKLFF
cdr3_nt: TGTGCCAGCAGCATGAGGGATCTTAATGAAAAACTGTTTTTT

clone_size: .
j_call: TRBJ2-2
d_call: TRBD2
v_call: TRBV7-7
cdr3_aa: CASSPRATGGPLFAGELFF
cdr3_nt: TGTGCTAGCAGCCCCCGGGCGACGGGGGGGCCGCTTTTTGCCGGGGAGCTGTTTTTT

clone_size: few
j_call: TRBJ1-6
d_call: TRBD1
v_call: TRBV19
cdr3_aa: CASSIGPGQGVSPLHF
cdr3_nt: TGTGCCAGTAGTATAGGTCCGGGACAGGGGGTTTCACCCCTCCACTTT

clone_size: .
j_call: TRBJ1-1
d_call: TRBD1
v_call: TRBV15
cdr3_aa: CATSRVTGEAFF
cdr3_nt: TGTGCCACCAGCAGGGTGACAGGGGAAGCTTTCTTT

clone_size: .
j_call: TRBJ1-5
d_call: .
v_call: TRBV3-1/TRBV3-2
cdr3_aa: CASSQGLHNQPQHF
cdr3_nt: TGTGCCAGCAGCCAAGGACTTCACAATCAGCCCCAGCATTTT

clone_size: .
j_call: TRBJ2-7
d_call: TRBD2
v_call: TRBV7-9
cdr3_aa: CASTLGGGPYEQYF
cdr3_nt: TGTGCCAGCACCCTTGGGGGAGGGCCTTACGAGCAGTACTTC

clone_size: .
j_call: TRBJ2-7
d_call: TRBD1
v_call: TRBV18
cdr3_aa: CASSPGDRGPRNEQYF
cdr3_nt: TGTGCCAGCTCACCTGGGGACAGGGGGCCGAGAAACGAGCAGTACTTC

clone_size: .
j_call: TRBJ2-2
d_call: TRBD2
v_call: TRBV20-1
cdr3_aa: CSASDSSGGASFPGELFF
cdr3_nt: TGCAGTGCTAGTGATTCTAGCGGGGGGGCCTCGTTTCCCGGGGAGCTGTTTTTT

clone_size: .
j_call: TRBJ1-5
d_call: TRBD1
v_call: TRBV10-3
cdr3_aa: CAISDRDRGSGGNQPQHF
cdr3_nt: TGTGCCATCAGTGACCGGGACAGGGGCTCAGGGGGCAATCAGCCCCAGCATTTT

clone_size: .
j_call: TRBJ2-2
d_call: .
v_call: TRBV29-1
cdr3_aa: CSVVKDRNTGELFF
cdr3_nt: TGCAGCGTTGTAAAGGACAGAAACACCGGGGAGCTGTTTTTT

clone_size: .
j_call: TRBJ1-1
d_call: .
v_call: TRBV3-1/TRBV3-2
cdr3_aa: CASSRGLMNTEAFF
cdr3_nt: TGTGCCAGCAGCCGGGGACTCATGAACACTGAAGCTTTCTTT

clone_size: .
j_call: TRBJ1-1
d_call: .
v_call: TRBV28
cdr3_aa: CASSLGIRTTMNTEAFF
cdr3_nt: TGTGCCAGCAGTTTGGGGATCCGGACAACGATGAACACTGAAGCTTTCTTT

clone_size: .
j_call: TRBJ1-1
d_call: TRBD1
v_call: TRBV2
cdr3_aa: CASSVRQGNAEAFF
cdr3_nt: TGTGCCAGCAGTGTGAGACAGGGGAACGCTGAAGCTTTCTTT

clone_size: .
j_call: TRBJ1-3
d_call: .
v_call: TRBV9
cdr3_aa: CASSVGGFGNTIYF
cdr3_nt: TGTGCCAGCAGCGTAGGGGGCTTTGGAAACACCATATATTTT

clone_size: .
j_call: TRBJ2-7
d_call: TRBD2
v_call: TRBV24-1
cdr3_aa: CATSSGGEQYF
cdr3_nt: TGTGCCACCAGTTCGGGGGGGGAGCAGTACTTC

clone_size: .
j_call: TRBJ2-5
d_call: .
v_call: TRBV20-1
cdr3_aa: CSAQERETQYF
cdr3_nt: TGCAGTGCCCAGGAAAGGGAGACCCAGTACTTC

clone_size: .
j_call: TRBJ2-1
d_call: TRBD2
v_call: TRBV4-2
cdr3_aa: CASSQVQQAGGANNEQFF
cdr3_nt: TGTGCCAGCAGCCAAGTACAGCAGGCGGGGGGGGCTAACAATGAGCAGTTCTTC

clone_size: .
j_call: TRBJ2-1
d_call: TRBD2
v_call: TRBV4-1
cdr3_aa: CASSQDASGSGNEQFF
cdr3_nt: TGCGCCAGCAGCCAAGATGCTAGCGGGAGTGGAAATGAGCAGTTCTTC

clone_size: .
j_call: TRBJ2-2
d_call: .
v_call: TRBV28
cdr3_aa: CASRTPGGRNTGELFF
cdr3_nt: TGTGCCAGCAGGACCCCCGGGGGAAGAAACACCGGGGAGCTGTTTTTT

clone_size: .
j_call: TRBJ1-5
d_call: .
v_call: TRBV27
cdr3_aa: CASSLSGNQPQHF
cdr3_nt: TGTGCCAGCAGTCTGTCGGGAAATCAGCCCCAGCATTTT

clone_size: .
j_call: TRBJ1-2
d_call: .
v_call: TRBV3-1/TRBV3-2
cdr3_aa: CASSQVDRADGYTF
cdr3_nt: TGTGCCAGCAGCCAAGTTGACAGAGCTGATGGCTACACCTTC

clone_size: .
j_call: TRBJ2-7
d_call: .
v_call: TRBV27
cdr3_aa: CASSPYKPSYEQYF
cdr3_nt: TGTGCCAGCAGTCCTTATAAACCCAGCTACGAGCAGTACTTC

clone_size: .
j_call: TRBJ2-2
d_call: .
v_call: TRBV28
cdr3_aa: CASSFRVAGELFF
cdr3_nt: TGTGCCAGCAGTTTCAGGGTCGCCGGGGAGCTGTTTTTT

clone_size: .
j_call: TRBJ2-1
d_call: TRBD1
v_call: TRBV7-9
cdr3_aa: CASSLGGRGLHNEQFF
cdr3_nt: TGTGCCAGCAGCTTAGGCGGCAGGGGGCTACACAATGAGCAGTTCTTC

clone_size: .
j_call: TRBJ2-5
d_call: .
v_call: TRBV12-3/TRBV12-4
cdr3_aa: CASSFYGTQYF
cdr3_nt: TGTGCCAGCAGTTTTTACGGGACCCAGTACTTC

clone_size: once
j_call: TRBJ2-7
d_call: TRBD1
v_call: TRBV4-1
cdr3_aa: CASSQGRQGTSSYEQYF
cdr3_nt: TGCGCCAGCAGCCAAGGACGACAGGGGACAAGCTCCTACGAGCAGTACTTC